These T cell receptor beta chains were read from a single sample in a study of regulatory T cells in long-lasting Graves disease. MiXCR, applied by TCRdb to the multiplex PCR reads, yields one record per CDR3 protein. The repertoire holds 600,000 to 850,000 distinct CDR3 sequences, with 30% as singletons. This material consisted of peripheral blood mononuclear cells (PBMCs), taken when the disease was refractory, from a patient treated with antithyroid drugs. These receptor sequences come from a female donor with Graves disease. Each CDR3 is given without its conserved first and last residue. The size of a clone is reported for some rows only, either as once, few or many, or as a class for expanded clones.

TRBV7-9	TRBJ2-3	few	ASSTNTDTQY
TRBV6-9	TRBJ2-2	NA	ASSYGTGGLKDTGELF
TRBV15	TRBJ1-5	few	ATSRDPRAFGPQH
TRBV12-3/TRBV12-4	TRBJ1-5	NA	ASSLGGSGQPQH
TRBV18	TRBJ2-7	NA	ASSPIRADSSEQY
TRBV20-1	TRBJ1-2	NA	SATGLAARDQPNYGYT
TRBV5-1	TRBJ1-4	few	ASSFADSLWNEKLF
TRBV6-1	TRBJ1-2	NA	ASILGTGDGYT
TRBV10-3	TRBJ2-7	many	AISQTSISYEQY
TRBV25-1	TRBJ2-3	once	ASSYGSGRTDTQY
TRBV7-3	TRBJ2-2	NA	ASSFSAGATGELF
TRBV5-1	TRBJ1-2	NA	ASSPRGEGYGYT
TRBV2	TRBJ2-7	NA	ASSPQGTRDDEQY
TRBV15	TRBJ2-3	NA	ATSRNRRTDTQY
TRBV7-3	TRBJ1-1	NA	ASSWGNPNTEAF
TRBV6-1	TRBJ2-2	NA	ASRPSGRETGELF
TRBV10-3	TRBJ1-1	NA	AISKTGGHMNTEAF
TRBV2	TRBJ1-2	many	ASSVRTDYGYT
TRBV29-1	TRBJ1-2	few	SVTGIGYGYT
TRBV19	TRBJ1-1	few	ASSVNRDRGAEAF
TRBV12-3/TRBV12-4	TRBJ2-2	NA	ASLLHTGELF
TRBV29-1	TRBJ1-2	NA	SVDQGHGYT
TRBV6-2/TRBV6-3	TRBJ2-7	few	ASSYRPSGSSSGEQY
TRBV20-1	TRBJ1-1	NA	SARRQMNTEAF
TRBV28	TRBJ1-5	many	ASSRTGLYQPQH
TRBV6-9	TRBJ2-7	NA	ASSYLDHEQY
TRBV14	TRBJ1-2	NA	ASSLLPTRGRGGYT
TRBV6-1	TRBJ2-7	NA	ASKRDGAYEQY
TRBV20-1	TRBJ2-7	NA	SASGTGSSYEQY
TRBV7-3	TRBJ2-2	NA	ASSQSRAGELS
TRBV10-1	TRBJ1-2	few	ASLPGQADYGYT
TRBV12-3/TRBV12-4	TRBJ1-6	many	ASSPTGPTRPLH
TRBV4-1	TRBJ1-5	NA	ASSQGQGLRQPQH
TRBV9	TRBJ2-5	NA	ASSPLGDRRETQY
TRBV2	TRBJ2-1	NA	ASRQTGYQNEQF
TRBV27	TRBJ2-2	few	ASQYRVPNTGELF
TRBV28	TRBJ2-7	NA	ASRAGVRYEQY
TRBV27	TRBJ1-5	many	ASSPGEGWQGSNQPQH
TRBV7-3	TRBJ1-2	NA	ASSLTDSLYGYT
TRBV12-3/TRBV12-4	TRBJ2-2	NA	ASSHRGLNTGGLF
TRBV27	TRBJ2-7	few	ASSHFLAEFPYEQY
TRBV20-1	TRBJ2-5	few	SARDLGNRGTETQY
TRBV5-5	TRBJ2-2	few	ASNAQGATGELF
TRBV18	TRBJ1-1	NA	ASSPVAQGAGTEAF
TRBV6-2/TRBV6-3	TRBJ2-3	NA	ASSENDRVSDTQY